This TCR beta chain was observed in a study of cytomegalovirus exposure and HLA in healthy donors. Findings and caveats of the study: Within an earlier analysis, most TCR beta V segments proved productive either about 90% or about 30% of the time. Association of approximately 18,000 TCR beta sequences with HLA alleles was found at 0.05 false discovery rate in a later analysis.

The CDR3 runs to 14 residues. Looked up from germline, CDR1 is MNHEY and CDR2 is SVGAGI. V was cut by 6 bases and J by 1 base, with 12 bases left in between. Primers included in the PCR were 60 Vbeta and 13 Jbeta primers. Generated by immunoSEQ multiplex PCR, the TCRdb table keeps only in-frame clones and is missing some. The repertoire shows around 140,000 clones; the top ten hold 0.8% to 1%. As for this clone: Its matching antigen is unknown.

The rearrangement joins TRBV6-5 to TRBJ1-1; D is uncertain. The sequence was collected from a male donor in good health and CMV-seronegative. What was sequenced was PBMCs. In nucleotides, the CDR3 is TGTGCCAGCAGGTCCTTGGGGAGGAACACTGAAGCTTTCTTT. Translation: CASRSLGRNTEAFF.